The text below deals with one T cell receptor beta chain. Its matching antigen is unknown. The primer mix had 60 Vbeta and 13 Jbeta primers. Method: immunoSEQ multiplex PCR; TCRdb's copy keeps in-frame clones and lacks some. The sample has some 200,000 clones; about 80% are singletons. The V and J ends lost 4 bases and 3 bases respectively, with 4 bases between them. CDR1 is SGHNT, CDR2 YENEEA, per germline. The CDR3 is made up of 11 amino acids. The data originate from a study of cytomegalovirus exposure and HLA in healthy donors. Study results and caveats: The authors later found most CMV-associated TCR beta chains appeared HLA-restricted. TCR beta V- and J-gene trimming was later associated with a missense DCLRE1C variant.

The chain joins TRBV11-3 to TRBJ2-7; D gene unclear. The receptor was isolated from a boy aged 5-17 years in good health and CMV-seronegative. Input material: PBMCs. The CDR3 sequence is CASSSSYEQYF. Written as DNA, the CDR3 is TGTGCCAGCAGCTCTAGCTACGAGCAGTACTTC.